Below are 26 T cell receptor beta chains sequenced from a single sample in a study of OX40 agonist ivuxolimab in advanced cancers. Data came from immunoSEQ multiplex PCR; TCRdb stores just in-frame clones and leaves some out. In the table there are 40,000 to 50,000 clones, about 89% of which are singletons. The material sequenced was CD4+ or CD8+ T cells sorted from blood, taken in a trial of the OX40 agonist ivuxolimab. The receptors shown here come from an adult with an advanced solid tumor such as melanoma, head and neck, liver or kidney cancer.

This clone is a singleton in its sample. In DNA form, the CDR3 reads TGTGCCAGCAGCTTAACGACAGGCCACTACGAGCAGTACTTC. This sequence encodes CASSLTTGHYEQYF. The genes are TRBV13 and TRBJ2-7; a weak D match, TRBD1 (6 bases). From germline, CDR1 is PRHDT and CDR2 FYEKMQ (reference sequence). The V end was cut by 2 bases, the J end by 3 bases, with 11 bases between. The CDR3 spans 14 residues. The whole variable domain, remainder taken from reference TRBV13 and TRBJ2-7, is AAGVIQSPRHLIKEKRETATLKCYPIPRHDTVYWYQQGPGQDPQFLISFYEKMQSDKGSIPDRFSAQQFSDYHSELNMSSLELGDSALYFCASSLTTGHYEQYFGPGTRLTVT.

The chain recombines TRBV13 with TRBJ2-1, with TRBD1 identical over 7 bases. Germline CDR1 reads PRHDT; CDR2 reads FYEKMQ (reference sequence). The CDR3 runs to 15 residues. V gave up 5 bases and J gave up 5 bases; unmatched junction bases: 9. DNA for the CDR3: TGTGCCAGCAGCCCGAAGGGGGCCGGACACAATGAGCAGTTCTTC. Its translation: CASSPKGAGHNEQFF. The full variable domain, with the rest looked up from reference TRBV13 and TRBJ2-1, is AAGVIQSPRHLIKEKRETATLKCYPIPRHDTVYWYQQGPGQDPQFLISFYEKMQSDKGSIPDRFSAQQFSDYHSELNMSSLELGDSALYFCASSPKGAGHNEQFFGPGTRLTVL.

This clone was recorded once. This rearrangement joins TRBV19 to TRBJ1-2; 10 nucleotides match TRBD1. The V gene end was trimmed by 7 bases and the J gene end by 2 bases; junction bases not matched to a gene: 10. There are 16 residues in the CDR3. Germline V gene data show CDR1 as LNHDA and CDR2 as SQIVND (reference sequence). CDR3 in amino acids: CASIQNTGQGNYGYTF. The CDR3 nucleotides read TGTGCCAGTATACAGAACACGGGACAGGGGAACTATGGCTACACCTTC.

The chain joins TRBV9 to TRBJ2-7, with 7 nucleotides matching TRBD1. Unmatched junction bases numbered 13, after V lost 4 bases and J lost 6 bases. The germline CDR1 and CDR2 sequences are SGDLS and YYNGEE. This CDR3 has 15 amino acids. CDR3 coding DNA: TGTGCCAGCAGCCCAGGACAGGCCCCCCGGACCGAGCAGTACTTC. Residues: CASSPGQAPRTEQYF.

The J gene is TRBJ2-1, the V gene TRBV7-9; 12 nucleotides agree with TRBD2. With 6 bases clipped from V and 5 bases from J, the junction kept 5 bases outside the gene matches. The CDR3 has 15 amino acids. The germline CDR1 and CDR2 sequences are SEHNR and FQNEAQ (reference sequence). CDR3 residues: CASSYRTSGDNEQFF. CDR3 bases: TGTGCCAGCAGTTATAGGACTAGCGGGGACAATGAGCAGTTCTTC.

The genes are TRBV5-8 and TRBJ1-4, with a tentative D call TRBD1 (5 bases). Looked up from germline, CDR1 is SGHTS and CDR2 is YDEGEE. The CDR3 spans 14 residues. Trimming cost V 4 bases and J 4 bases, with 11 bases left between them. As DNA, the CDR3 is TGTGCCAGCAGCGACGACAGCCATAATGAAAAACTGTTTTTT. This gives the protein CASSDDSHNEKLFF.

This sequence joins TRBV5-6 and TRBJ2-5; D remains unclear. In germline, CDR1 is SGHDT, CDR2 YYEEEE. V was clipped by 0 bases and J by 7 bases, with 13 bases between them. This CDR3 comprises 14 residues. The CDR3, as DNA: TGTGCCAGCAGCTTGGGGGCTATCACGGCGACCCAGTACTTC. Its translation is CASSLGAITATQYF.

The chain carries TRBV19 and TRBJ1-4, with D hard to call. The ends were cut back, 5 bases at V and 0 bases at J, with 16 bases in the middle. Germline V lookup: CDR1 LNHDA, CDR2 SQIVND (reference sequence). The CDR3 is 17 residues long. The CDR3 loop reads CASSPLGGGATNEKLFF. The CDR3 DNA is TGTGCCAGTAGTCCCCTCGGCGGAGGCGCAACTAATGAAAAACTGTTTTTT.

CDR3 region: CASTPQGPETQYF. The CDR3 nucleotides are TGTGCCAGCACACCCCAGGGGCCAGAGACCCAGTACTTC. This chain links TRBV6-6 with TRBJ2-5; D is perhaps TRBD1 (6 bases). The germline V gene has CDR1 MNHNY and CDR2 SVGAGI (reference sequence). The V gene lost 7 bases and the J gene lost 4 bases, with 13 bases spanning the gap. The CDR3 is 13 residues long.

CDR3 DNA sequence: TGTGCCAGCAGCCCAGGGGTGGGTGGCTACACCTTC. Amino acids: CASSPGVGGYTF. This sequence joins TRBV7-9 and TRBJ1-2; D perhaps matches TRBD1 (6 bases). Trimming removed 5 bases at V and 7 bases at J, with 11 bases between. Per the germline V gene, CDR1 is SEHNR and CDR2 is FQNEAQ (reference sequence). The CDR3 runs to 12 residues.

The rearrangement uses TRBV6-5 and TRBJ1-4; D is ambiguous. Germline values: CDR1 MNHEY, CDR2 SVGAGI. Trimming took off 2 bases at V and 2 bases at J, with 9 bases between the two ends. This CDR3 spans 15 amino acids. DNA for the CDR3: TGTGCCAGCAGTTACAGGGCAGTTACTAATGAAAAACTGTTTTTT. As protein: CASSYRAVTNEKLFF.

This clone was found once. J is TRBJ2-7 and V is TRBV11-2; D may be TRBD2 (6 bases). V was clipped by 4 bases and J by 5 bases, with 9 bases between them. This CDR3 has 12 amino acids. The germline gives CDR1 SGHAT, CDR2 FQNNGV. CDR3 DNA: TGTGCCAGCAGCTGGGGGGACCACGAGCAGTACTTC. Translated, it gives CASSWGDHEQYF.

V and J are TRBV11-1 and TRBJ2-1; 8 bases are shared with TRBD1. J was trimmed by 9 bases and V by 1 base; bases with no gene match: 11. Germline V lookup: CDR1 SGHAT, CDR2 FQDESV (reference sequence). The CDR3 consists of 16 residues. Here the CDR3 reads CASSLVVETGETEQFF. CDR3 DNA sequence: TGTGCCAGCAGCTTAGTAGTAGAGACAGGGGAGACTGAGCAGTTCTTC.

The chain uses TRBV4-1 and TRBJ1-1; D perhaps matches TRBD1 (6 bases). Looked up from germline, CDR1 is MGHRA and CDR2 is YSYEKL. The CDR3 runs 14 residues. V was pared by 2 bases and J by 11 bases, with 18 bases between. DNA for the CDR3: TGCGCCAGCAGCCAACTAAATACAGGGTTCCGGGCTTTCTTT. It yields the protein CASSQLNTGFRAFF.

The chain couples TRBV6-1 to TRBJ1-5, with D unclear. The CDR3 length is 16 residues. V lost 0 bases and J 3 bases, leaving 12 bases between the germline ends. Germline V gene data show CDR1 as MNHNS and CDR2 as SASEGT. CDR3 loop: CASSEATRMYNQPQHF. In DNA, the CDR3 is TGTGCCAGCAGTGAAGCCACACGGATGTACAATCAGCCCCAGCATTTT.

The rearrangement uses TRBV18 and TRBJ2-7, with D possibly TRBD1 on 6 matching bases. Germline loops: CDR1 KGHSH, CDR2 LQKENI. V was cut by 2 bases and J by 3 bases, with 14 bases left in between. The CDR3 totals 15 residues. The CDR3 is CASSPGRGGIYEQYF. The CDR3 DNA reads TGTGCCAGCTCACCAGGACGAGGGGGTATCTACGAGCAGTACTTC.

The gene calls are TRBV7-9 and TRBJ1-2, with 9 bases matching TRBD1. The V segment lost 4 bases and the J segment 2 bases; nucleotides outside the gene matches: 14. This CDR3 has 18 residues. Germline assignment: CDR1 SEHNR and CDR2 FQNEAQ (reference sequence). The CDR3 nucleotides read TGTGCCAGCAGCTCGACCGGGACAGGGTATCGGTTGAACTATGGCTACACCTTC. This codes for CASSSTGTGYRLNYGYTF.

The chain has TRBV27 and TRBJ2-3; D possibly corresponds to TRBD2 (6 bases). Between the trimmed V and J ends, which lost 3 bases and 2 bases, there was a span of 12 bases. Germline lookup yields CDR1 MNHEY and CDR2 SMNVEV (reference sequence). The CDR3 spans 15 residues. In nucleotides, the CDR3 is TGTGCCAGCAGTTTCGCCGGGGGAAACACAGATACGCAGTATTTT. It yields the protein CASSFAGGNTDTQYF.

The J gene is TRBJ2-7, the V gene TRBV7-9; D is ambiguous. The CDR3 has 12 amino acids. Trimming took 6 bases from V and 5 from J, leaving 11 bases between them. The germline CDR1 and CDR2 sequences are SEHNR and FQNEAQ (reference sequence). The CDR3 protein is CASSPRGDEQYF. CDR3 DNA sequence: TGTGCCAGCAGTCCTCGCGGCGACGAGCAGTACTTC. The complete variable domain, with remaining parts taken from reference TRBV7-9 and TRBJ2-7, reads DTGVSQNPRHKITKRGQNVTFRCDPISEHNRLYWYRQTLGQGPEFLTYFQNEAQLEKSRLLSDRFSAERPKGSFSTLEIQRTEQGDSAMYLCASSPRGDEQYFGPGTRLTVT.

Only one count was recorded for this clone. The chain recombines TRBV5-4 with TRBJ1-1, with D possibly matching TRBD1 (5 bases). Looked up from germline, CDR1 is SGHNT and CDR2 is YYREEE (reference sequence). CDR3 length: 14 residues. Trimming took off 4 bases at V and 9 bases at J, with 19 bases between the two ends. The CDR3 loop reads CASSTEPTETQAFF. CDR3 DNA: TGTGCCAGCAGCACAGAACCGACAGAGACCCAAGCTTTCTTT.

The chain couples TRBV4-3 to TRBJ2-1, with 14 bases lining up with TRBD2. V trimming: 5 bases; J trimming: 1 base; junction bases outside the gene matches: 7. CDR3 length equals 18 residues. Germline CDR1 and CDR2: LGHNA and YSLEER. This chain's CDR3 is CASSFGTSGSGSYNEQFF. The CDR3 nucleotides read TGCGCCAGCAGCTTCGGGACTAGCGGGAGTGGGTCCTACAATGAGCAGTTCTTC.

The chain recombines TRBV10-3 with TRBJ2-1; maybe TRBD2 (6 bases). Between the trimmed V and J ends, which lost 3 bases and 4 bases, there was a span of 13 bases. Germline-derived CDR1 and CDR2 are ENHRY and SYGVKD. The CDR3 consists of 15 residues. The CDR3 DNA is TGTGCCATCAGTGAATCCCCTAGCGATTACAATGAGCAGTTCTTC. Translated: CAISESPSDYNEQFF.

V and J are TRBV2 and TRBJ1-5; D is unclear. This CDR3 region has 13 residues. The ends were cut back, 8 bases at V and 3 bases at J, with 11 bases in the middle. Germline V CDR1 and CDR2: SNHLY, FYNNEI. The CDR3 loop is CASVIWLNQPQHF. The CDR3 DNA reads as TGTGCCAGCGTAATCTGGCTCAATCAGCCCCAGCATTTT.

The CDR3 DNA reads TGCGCCAGCTCACGGACGGGGGAACAAGAGACCCAGTACTTC. Its translation is CASSRTGEQETQYF. The V and J genes are TRBV23-1 and TRBJ2-5; D perhaps matches TRBD2 (6 bases). TRBV23-1 is filed as an ORF, its function uncertain. This CDR3 comprises 14 residues. Trimming took 8 bases from V and 2 from J, leaving 15 bases between them.

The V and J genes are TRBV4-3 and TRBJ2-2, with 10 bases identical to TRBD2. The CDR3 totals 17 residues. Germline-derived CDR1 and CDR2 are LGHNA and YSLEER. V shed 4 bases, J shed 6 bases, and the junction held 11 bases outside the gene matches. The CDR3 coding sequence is TGCGCCAGCAGCCGGTACCGAGCGGGGGGGCCGCCCGGGGAGCTGTTTTTT. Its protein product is CASSRYRAGGPPGELFF.

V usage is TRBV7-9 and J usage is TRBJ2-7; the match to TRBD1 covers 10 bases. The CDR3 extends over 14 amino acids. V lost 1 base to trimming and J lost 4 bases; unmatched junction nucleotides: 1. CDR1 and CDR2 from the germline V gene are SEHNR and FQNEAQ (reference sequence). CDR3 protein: CASSLGQGAYEQYF. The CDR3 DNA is TGTGCCAGCAGCTTAGGACAGGGGGCGTACGAGCAGTACTTC.